The 22 T cell receptor beta chains given below trace back to one sample, sequenced in a study of CD8+CD57+ T cells in acquired aplastic anemia. The study profiled TCR beta VDJ and CDR3 using genomic DNA as template. TCRdb re-called the reads with MiXCR, one entry per CDR3 protein. Of around 290,000 distinct CDR3 sequences in the sample, around three fifths are singletons; the top ten hold around 1.2%. An expansion of CD8+CD57+ cells by flow cytometry had been shown in patients chosen for sequencing. Sequenced sample: sorted CD4+, CD8+, or CD8+CD57+ T cells (not recorded which) from PBMCs. These receptors came from a human donor with aplastic anemia.

The chain joins TRBV6-6 to TRBJ2-7, with D unresolved. Trimming pared 2 bases from V and 1 base from J, leaving 9 bases between. The germline CDR1 and CDR2 sequences are MNHNY and SVGAGI (reference sequence). This CDR3 is built from 14 residues. DNA of the CDR3: TGTGCCAGCAGTTACGGGTCGGGTTCCTACGAGCAGTACTTC. Translated: CASSYGSGSYEQYF.

V gene TRBV7-9 combines with J gene TRBJ1-2, with D perhaps TRBD1 (5 bases). The CDR3 covers 16 residues. The V end lost 5 bases, the J end lost 6 bases, and 22 bases lay between the germline ends. CDR1 and CDR2 (germline): SEHNR, FQNEAQ (reference sequence). Here the CDR3 reads CASSAEGTATTDGYTF. The CDR3 DNA reads as TGTGCCAGCAGCGCAGAAGGGACTGCTACGACCGATGGCTACACCTTC.

Comments on this clonotype: One junction end does not reproduce the germline sequence, and a read error may be involved. This sequence joins TRBV2 and TRBJ1-1; tentatively, D is TRBD1 (5 bases). The CDR3 is 9 residues long. Germline V gene lookup returns CDR1 SNHLY and CDR2 FYNNEI. CDR3 nucleotide sequence: TGTGCCAGCAGTGAAGTGGGGCCCTTT. Translating it yields CASSEVGPF. Combining the CDR3 with reference TRBV2 and TRBJ1-1 gives the whole variable domain EPEVTQTPSHQVTQMGQEVILRCVPISNHLYFYWYRQILGQKVEFLVSFYNNEISEKSEIFDDQFSVERPDGSNFTLKIRSTKLEDSAMYFCASSEVGPFGQGTRLTVV.

This clonotype has ten or more counts. V gene TRBV2 combines with J gene TRBJ2-2, with TRBD2 as a possible D gene (5 bases). This CDR3 contains 15 residues. Per germline, CDR1 SNHLY and CDR2 FYNNEI. Trimming stripped 6 bases from V and 6 bases from J, with 17 bases between. CDR3 nucleotide sequence: TGTGCCAGCAGGACTACTAGGTTAGGTGCCGGGGAGCTGTTTTTT. This encodes CASRTTRLGAGELFF.

This clonotype was counted between two and nine times. The rearrangement joins TRBV27 to TRBJ2-5, with 9 bases aligning to TRBD2. J was trimmed by 4 bases and V by 4 bases; bases with no gene match: 7. The CDR3 sequence is 15 residues long. The germline CDR1 and CDR2 sequences are MNHEY and SMNVEV (reference sequence). The CDR3 reads CASSSDSGGPETQYF. The DNA for the CDR3 is TGTGCCAGCAGTTCCGATAGCGGGGGACCAGAGACCCAGTACTTC.

V usage is TRBV7-8 and J usage is TRBJ2-3, with D perhaps assigned TRBD1 or TRBD2 (5 bases each). This CDR3 contains 15 residues. The V end lost 4 bases, the J end lost 6 bases, and 17 bases lay between the germline ends. Germline CDR1 and CDR2: SGHVS and FQNEAQ. The CDR3 here is CASSSSGASRDTQYF. CDR3 nucleotide sequence: TGTGCCAGCAGCTCTTCCGGGGCTAGCCGCGATACGCAGTATTTT. Looking up the rest from reference TRBV7-8 and TRBJ2-3 gives the full variable domain: GAGVSQSPRYKVAKRGQDVALRCDPISGHVSLFWYQQALGQGPEFLTYFQNEAQLDKSGLPSDRFFAERPEGSVSTLKIQRTQQEDSAVYLCASSSSGASRDTQYFGPGTRLTVL.

This clonotype occurred once. The chain employs TRBV7-9 and TRBJ2-2; 9 bases agree with TRBD2. Germline loops: CDR1 SEHNR, CDR2 FQNEAQ (reference sequence). The CDR3 totals 17 residues. Trimming at V came to 5 bases and at J to 0 bases, leaving 7 bases not matched to a gene. DNA of the CDR3: TGTGCCAGCAGCAATACCGGGACTAGCACGAACACCGGGGAGCTGTTTTTT. The encoded protein is CASSNTGTSTNTGELFF.

This sequence joins TRBV20-1 and TRBJ2-5; 7 bases map to TRBD2. The J call is doubtful: the DNA matches TRBJ2-1 better. This CDR3 is built from 15 residues. CDR1 DFQATT and CDR2 SNEGSKA come from the germline V gene (reference sequence). In DNA form, the CDR3 reads TGCAGTGCTAGAGTGAATCGGGGCGGGAGCAATGAGCAGTTCTTC. Its protein is CSARVNRGGSNEQFF.

For the CDR3, the DNA is TGTGCCAGCTCTGAAGGATCGAATTCACCCCTCCACTTT. The encoded protein is CASSEGSNSPLHF. The J gene is TRBJ1-6, the V gene TRBV18; D ambiguous. Germline assignment: CDR1 KGHSH and CDR2 LQKENI. CDR3 length: 13 residues. The V end lost 6 bases, the J end lost 7 bases, and 10 bases lay between the germline ends.

This clonotype was recorded a few times. The CDR3 region is CATSDFVHGDEQYF. The CDR3 coding sequence is TGTGCCACCAGTGATTTCGTCCACGGGGACGAGCAGTACTTC. The chain combines TRBV24-1 with TRBJ2-7; TRBD2 is a possible D gene (5 bases). The CDR3 is 14 residues long. The germline gives CDR1 KGHDR, CDR2 SFDVKD. Deletions cut 1 base from V and 5 bases from J, with 11 bases between.

The gene calls are TRBV5-8 and TRBJ1-5; tentative D call: TRBD1 (5 bases). This CDR3 is 17 amino acids long. V was cut by 4 bases and J by 2 bases, with 19 bases left in between. Germline V gives CDR1 SGHTS, CDR2 YDEGEE. The CDR3 sequence is CASSPGLRVSGNQPQHF. As DNA, the CDR3 is TGTGCCAGCAGCCCGGGCCTCAGGGTGTCGGGCAATCAGCCCCAGCATTTT.

This clonotype was counted ten times or more. The V gene is TRBV13, the J gene TRBJ2-7, with TRBD1 identical over 8 bases. V lost 4 bases and J lost 1; bases outside the gene matches: 6. CDR1 and CDR2 from the germline V gene are PRHDT and FYEKMQ (reference sequence). The CDR3 sequence is 15 residues long. The CDR3 DNA is TGTGCCAGCAGCTCCAGGGGGCGGAGGTCCTACGAGCAGTACTTC. This sequence encodes CASSSRGRRSYEQYF. Full variable domain (remainder filled in from reference TRBV13 and TRBJ2-7): AAGVIQSPRHLIKEKRETATLKCYPIPRHDTVYWYQQGPGQDPQFLISFYEKMQSDKGSIPDRFSAQQFSDYHSELNMSSLELGDSALYFCASSSRGRRSYEQYFGPGTRLTVT.

The rearrangement joins TRBV20-1 to TRBJ1-1; D uncertain. Germline CDR1 is DFQATT and CDR2 is SNEGSKA (reference sequence). V was clipped by 7 bases and J by 3 bases, with 15 bases between them. There are 13 residues in the CDR3. CDR3 bases: TGCAGTGAAGATAGCGGGATGGACACTGAAGCTTTCTTT. It translates to CSEDSGMDTEAFF.

This clonotype was detected ten times or more. The chain joins TRBV2 to TRBJ2-6; TRBD2 matches at 9 bases. Unmatched junction bases numbered 4, after V lost 4 bases and J lost 0 bases. The CDR3 contains 17 residues. Germline CDR1 reads SNHLY; CDR2 reads FYNNEI. Here the CDR3 reads CASSGDSGGSGANVLTF. The CDR3 DNA reads TGTGCCAGCAGTGGTGATAGCGGGGGCTCTGGGGCCAACGTCCTGACTTTC.

Notes on this clonotype: Here the CDR3 omits its conserved ending phenylalanine or tryptophan, so a read error is the likely source. The DNA is omitted, as the CDR3 cannot be located on it reliably, and the CDR3 follows TCRdb's listing. The rearrangement uses TRBV20-1 and TRBJ2-5; TRBD1 is the table's D call and was not checked against the DNA. The germline gives CDR1 DFQATT, CDR2 SNEGSKA (reference sequence). The CDR3 length is 9 residues, termini included. CDR3 sequence: CSASKGGTL.

This clonotype appeared a few times. The chain joins TRBV20-1 to TRBJ2-7; 11 bases match TRBD1. Trimming took 2 bases from V and 5 from J; bases not matched to a gene: 17. Germline V gives CDR1 DFQATT, CDR2 SNEGSKA (reference sequence). This CDR3 has 18 residues. This chain's CDR3 is CSARPTDPGQGVGDEQYF. DNA of the CDR3: TGCAGTGCTAGACCAACAGATCCGGGACAGGGGGTTGGGGACGAGCAGTACTTC.

This clonotype was counted at least ten times. This sequence joins TRBV5-1 and TRBJ2-1; 9 nucleotides match TRBD2. V shed 0 bases and J 4 bases; nucleotides not matched to a gene: 2. The germline CDR1 and CDR2 sequences are SGHRS and YFSETQ. The CDR3 spans 15 residues. Written as DNA, the CDR3 is TGCGCCAGCAGCTTGGCTAGCGGGAATTACAATGAGCAGTTCTTC. It is translated as CASSLASGNYNEQFF.

This clonotype has only a few counts. This chain uses TRBV7-2 with TRBJ2-7; D is possibly TRBD1 (5 bases). This CDR3 contains 13 residues. Germline loops: CDR1 SGHTA, CDR2 FQGNSA. The V end lost 4 bases, the J end lost 9 bases, and 16 bases lay between the germline ends. As DNA, the CDR3 is TGTGCCAGCAGCTATACAGGAAGGCAGCCGCAGTACTTC. Translated: CASSYTGRQPQYF. The whole variable domain, remainder taken from reference TRBV7-2 and TRBJ2-7, is GAGVSQSPSNKVTEKGKDVELRCDPISGHTALYWYRQSLGQGLEFLIYFQGNSAPDKSGLPSDRFSAERTGGSVSTLTIQRTQQEDSAVYLCASSYTGRQPQYFGPGTRLTVT.

The rearrangement uses TRBV15 and TRBJ2-7; TRBD2 matches 9 bases. Germline V gene lookup returns CDR1 LNHNV and CDR2 YYDKDF (reference sequence). Trimming removed 2 bases from V and 2 bases from J; junction bases left unmatched: 10. CDR3 size: 17 residues. Written as DNA, the CDR3 is TGTGCCACCAGCAGACACTCGGCGGGAGGGCCTACCTACGAGCAGTACTTC. This encodes CATSRHSAGGPTYEQYF. The full variable domain, with the rest looked up from reference TRBV15 and TRBJ2-7, is DAMVIQNPRYQVTQFGKPVTLSCSQTLNHNVMYWYQQKSSQAPKLLFHYYDKDFNNEADTPDNFQSRRPNTSFCFLDIRSPGLGDTAMYLCATSRHSAGGPTYEQYFGPGTRLTVT.

This clonotype came up many times. This chain uses TRBV6-6 with TRBJ1-1; D possibly corresponds to TRBD1 (5 bases). Trimming took 6 bases from V and 9 from J, leaving 20 bases between them. Germline assignment: CDR1 MNHNY and CDR2 SVGAGI (reference sequence). The CDR3 loop spans 14 amino acids. The DNA for the CDR3 is TGTGCCAGCAGCTCGAGGACGGCCGCGGGGCAAGCTTTCTTT. Translation gives CASSSRTAAGQAFF.

This clonotype was counted ten times or more. V and J are TRBV7-2 and TRBJ2-1; the D call may be TRBD1 or TRBD2 (5 bases each). Germline CDR1 and CDR2: SGHTA and FQGNSA. This CDR3 is 13 amino acids long. The V end was cut by 5 bases, the J end by 5 bases, with 10 bases between. CDR3 sequence reads: CASSPGPNNEQFF. As DNA, the CDR3 is TGTGCCAGCAGCCCGGGACCAAACAATGAGCAGTTCTTC.

The chain uses TRBV9 and TRBJ2-7; D not certain. Germline lookup yields CDR1 SGDLS and CDR2 YYNGEE. The CDR3 extends over 14 amino acids. V was trimmed by 0 bases and J by 1 base, leaving 8 bases between them. The CDR3 sequence is CASSVGAGSYEQYF. DNA of the CDR3: TGTGCCAGCAGCGTAGGGGCAGGATCCTACGAGCAGTACTTC.